Given below is one T cell receptor beta chain in context. The target antigen is unknown. Before the COVID-19 pandemic, during about 2011-2019, CD4+ T cells were taken from unexposed donors. This entry comes from a study of CD4 T cells in relation to SARS-CoV-2 and coronaviruses. Turning to the study itself: The HLA restriction of the shared crossreactive spike epitopes was mapped. Study-wide results and caveats: No donor gave both pre-pandemic and post-infection samples.

TCRdb's copy holds only in-frame clones and misses some; the assay was immunoSEQ multiplex PCR. This repertoire shows around 56,000 clones, roughly 88% found once; its top ten account for around 1.3%. Germline V lookup: CDR1 SGHRS, CDR2 YFSETQ. This CDR3 has 15 amino acids. J gave up 2 bases and V 2 bases, and 5 bases lay outside the gene matches. The receptor was derived from a human donor in good health. This chain uses TRBV5-1 with TRBJ2-5, with 8 nucleotides matching TRBD1. Input material: memory CD4+ T cells from PBMCs. CDR3 protein: CASSLGTGPQETQYF. The CDR3 bases are TGCGCCAGCAGCTTAGGGACAGGCCCGCAAGAGACCCAGTACTTC.